These 26 T cell receptor beta chains originate from one sample sequenced in a study of T-cell reconstitution after alpha-beta-depleted transplantation in children. The TCRbeta library incorporated unique molecular identifiers. TCRdb passed the PCR reads through MiXCR, listing each CDR3 protein once. The data hold approximately 980,000 distinct CDR3 sequences, with roughly 29% observed a single time. Specimen: PBMCs, mostly from graft donor cells, collected 360 days after TCRalphabeta/CD19-depleted stem cell transplant. The receptors were sampled from a boy under two years old who had a stem cell transplant for SCID, so the T cells may come from the graft donor.

The chain employs TRBV7-8 and TRBJ2-7; D perhaps matches TRBD1 (6 bases). Between the trimmed V and J ends, which lost 5 bases and 6 bases, there was a span of 20 bases. The CDR3 consists of 15 residues. Germline V gene data show CDR1 as SGHVS and CDR2 as FQNEAQ. CDR3 in amino acids: CASSPNRDTTGEQYF. Written as DNA, the CDR3 is TGTGCCAGCAGCCCAAACCGGGACACAACGGGCGAGCAGTACTTC. The entire variable domain, with the rest obtained from reference TRBV7-8 and TRBJ2-7, is as follows: GAGVSQSPRYKVAKRGQDVALRCDPISGHVSLFWYQQALGQGPEFLTYFQNEAQLDKSGLPSDRFFAERPEGSVSTLKIQRTQQEDSAVYLCASSPNRDTTGEQYFGPGTRLTVT.

The chain joins TRBV29-1 to TRBJ2-5; 8 bases line up with TRBD2. The CDR3 totals 14 residues. Germline loops: CDR1 SQVTM, CDR2 ANQGSEA. With V trimmed by 1 base and J by 4 bases, 5 bases remained unmatched. As DNA, the CDR3 is TGCAGCGTTGAAGCGGGGGGGCGGAGAGAGACCCAGTACTTC. Its translation: CSVEAGGRRETQYF.

V gene TRBV20-1 combines with J gene TRBJ2-1; 10 bases match TRBD2. Germline assignment: CDR1 DFQATT and CDR2 SNEGSKA (reference sequence). This CDR3 has 17 residues. The V and J ends lost 3 bases and 7 bases, in that order; junction bases with no gene match: 15. In nucleotides, the CDR3 is TGCAGTGCTAGTCGGCTAGCGGGGGCTTTTGGTGGAAATGAGCAGTTCTTC. Translation gives CSASRLAGAFGGNEQFF.

The rearrangement links TRBV19 to TRBJ1-1, with a possible D match to TRBD1 (5 bases). CDR3 length: 14 amino acids. Germline V gives CDR1 LNHDA, CDR2 SQIVND (reference sequence). The germline V and J ends were trimmed by 5 bases and 3 bases, with 13 bases remaining between them. Here the CDR3 DNA reads TGTGCCAGTAGTTCGTGGGGGACGGACACTGAAGCTTTCTTT. Its protein is CASSSWGTDTEAFF. The whole variable domain, filled in from reference TRBV19 and TRBJ1-1, reads DGGITQSPKYLFRKEGQNVTLSCEQNLNHDAMYWYRQDPGQGLRLIYYSQIVNDFQKGDIAEGYSVSREKKESFPLTVTSAQKNPTAFYLCASSSWGTDTEAFFGQGTRLTVV.

This clonotype was counted only a few times. The J gene is TRBJ2-1, the V gene TRBV29-1; D possibly matches TRBD1 or TRBD2 (5 bases each). V was pared by 4 bases and J by 7 bases, with 17 bases between. CDR3 size: 14 residues. Germline V lookup: CDR1 SQVTM, CDR2 ANQGSEA. The CDR3 DNA follows: TGCAGCGTTGGGGGACCCTCTAGAGGGAATGAGCAGTTCTTC. It is translated as CSVGGPSRGNEQFF.

The gene calls are TRBV5-1 and TRBJ1-1, with a possible D match to TRBD1 (5 bases). Germline V gene sequence: CDR1 SGHRS, CDR2 YFSETQ. Between the trimmed V and J ends, which lost 4 bases and 1 base, there was a span of 17 bases. This CDR3 comprises 16 residues. CDR3 region: CASSKPPKGRNTEAFF. CDR3 coding DNA: TGCGCCAGCAGCAAGCCCCCCAAGGGGCGGAACACTGAAGCTTTCTTT.

The J gene is TRBJ2-3, the V gene TRBV5-1; D gene uncertain. This CDR3 spans 16 amino acids. Germline-derived CDR1 and CDR2 are SGHRS and YFSETQ. Trimming removed 4 bases at V and 2 bases at J, with 17 bases between. The CDR3 spells CASSVKQFSTTDTQYF. CDR3 sequence (DNA): TGCGCCAGCAGCGTCAAGCAATTCAGCACCACAGATACGCAGTATTTT.

The chain couples TRBV6-1 to TRBJ1-2, with 11 bases that match TRBD1. V dropped 5 bases and J dropped 6; count of bases not matched to a gene: 11. The CDR3 runs 16 residues. From germline, CDR1 is MNHNS and CDR2 SASEGT. DNA for the CDR3: TGTGCCAGCAGTCAAACCGGGACAGGGGGAGGCCATGGCTACACCTTC. Translated: CASSQTGTGGGHGYTF.

This clonotype was counted between two and nine times. The chain recombines TRBV3-1 with TRBJ2-2, with a possible D match to TRBD1 (6 bases). The germline CDR1 and CDR2 sequences are LGHDT and YNNKEL (reference sequence). The CDR3 is made up of 16 amino acids. V lost 3 bases and J 6 bases, leaving 17 bases between the germline ends. The CDR3 coding sequence is TGTGCCAGCAGCCAGAGTGGGGCCAGGGGCTCCGGGGAGCTGTTTTTT. Encoded protein: CASSQSGARGSGELFF.

The rearrangement uses TRBV7-2 and TRBJ2-6; D might be TRBD2 (6 bases). V lost 5 bases, J lost 4 bases, and 18 bases lay in between. The CDR3 length is 17 residues. Germline V lookup: CDR1 SGHTA, CDR2 FQGNSA. The CDR3 nucleotides are TGTGCCAGCAGCAATCATCTCAGGGAGGAAGGGGCCAACGTCCTGACTTTC. Translated, it gives CASSNHLREEGANVLTF.

This chain links TRBV28 with TRBJ2-7, with 9 bases aligning to TRBD1. The ends lost 4 bases at V and 3 bases at J; junction bases unmatched: 10. CDR3 length equals 16 residues. The germline V gene encodes CDR1 MDHEN and CDR2 SYDVKM. CDR3: CASSYQVGQGIYEQYF. CDR3 sequence (DNA): TGTGCCAGCAGTTACCAAGTGGGACAGGGAATCTACGAGCAGTACTTC. The complete variable domain, with remaining parts taken from reference TRBV28 and TRBJ2-7, reads DVKVTQSSRYLVKRTGEKVFLECVQDMDHENMFWYRQDPGLGLRLIYFSYDVKMKEKGDIPEGYSVSREKKERFSLILESASTNQTSMYLCASSYQVGQGIYEQYFGPGTRLTVT.

This clonotype was observed a few times. The V gene is TRBV27, the J gene TRBJ2-4; 7 positions agree with TRBD1. J was trimmed by 2 bases and V by 5 bases; bases with no gene match: 9. The CDR3 extends over 16 amino acids. The germline V gene has CDR1 MNHEY and CDR2 SMNVEV (reference sequence). The CDR3 reads CASSLSGRGTKNIQYF. CDR3 bases: TGTGCCAGCAGTCTCTCCGGCAGGGGGACCAAAAACATTCAGTACTTC.

This clonotype was detected a few times. This chain's CDR3 is CASSKKDPVPRGYNEQFF. CDR3 DNA: TGTGCCAGCAGCAAAAAGGACCCGGTTCCGCGGGGCTACAATGAGCAGTTCTTC. The J gene is TRBJ2-1, the V gene TRBV21-1; the D call TRBD1 from the table was never checked on the DNA. TRBV21-1 is annotated as a pseudogene. The CDR3 is 18 amino acids.

The rearrangement joins TRBV12-3 or TRBV12-4 to TRBJ2-3; D is unresolved. This CDR3 is built from 16 residues. Deletions cut 1 base from V and 0 bases from J, with 11 bases between. The CDR3 nucleotides read TGTGCCAGCAGTTTAGAAGGTGGCAGTAGCACAGATACGCAGTATTTT. Residues: CASSLEGGSSTDTQYF.

There are a few counts of this clonotype. The gene calls are TRBV28 and TRBJ1-5; 7 bases agree with TRBD1. This CDR3 has 16 amino acids. Germline V gives CDR1 MDHEN, CDR2 SYDVKM. V lost 6 bases to trimming and J lost 5 bases; unmatched junction nucleotides: 13. CDR3 in DNA: TGTGCCAGCAGAGTTTCTTCCGGGACAGCCTATCAGCCCCAGCATTTT. This gives the protein CASRVSSGTAYQPQHF.

The V gene is TRBV10-3, the J gene TRBJ2-3; TRBD1 matches at 7 bases. V shed 2 bases and J 0 bases; nucleotides not matched to a gene: 5. The CDR3 sequence is 16 residues long. Germline V gene lookup returns CDR1 ENHRY and CDR2 SYGVKD. CDR3 sequence: CAISERGRGSTDTQYF. CDR3 coding DNA: TGTGCCATCAGTGAGAGGGGGCGTGGGAGCACAGATACGCAGTATTTT.

This clonotype appeared a few times. This chain uses TRBV5-1 with TRBJ1-1; the D is unclear. Trimming pared 4 bases from V and 4 bases from J, leaving 14 bases between. This CDR3 spans 14 amino acids. Looked up from germline, CDR1 is SGHRS and CDR2 is YFSETQ. CDR3 residues: CASSVAGMGTEAFF. CDR3 in DNA: TGCGCCAGCAGCGTTGCGGGTATGGGCACTGAAGCTTTCTTT.

The rearrangement joins TRBV7-9 to TRBJ2-7; 10 bases match TRBD1. This CDR3 region has 17 residues. Looked up from germline, CDR1 is SEHNR and CDR2 is FQNEAQ (reference sequence). Trimming at V came to 6 bases and at J to 6 bases, leaving 17 bases not matched to a gene. The CDR3 is CASSHRDRGAFGFEQYF. CDR3 bases: TGTGCCAGCAGTCACCGGGACAGGGGTGCGTTTGGGTTCGAGCAGTACTTC.

The chain uses TRBV20-1 and TRBJ2-5; TRBD2 is a possible D gene (6 bases). The length of the CDR3 is 12 residues. Trimming pared 6 bases from V and 3 bases from J, leaving 11 bases between. The germline V gene encodes CDR1 DFQATT and CDR2 SNEGSKA (reference sequence). CDR3 residues: CSALRGEETQYF. The CDR3 bases are TGCAGTGCCCTCCGCGGGGAAGAGACCCAGTACTTC.

This chain joins TRBV25-1 and TRBJ2-1, with D hard to call. The CDR3 loop spans 14 amino acids. V lost 3 bases and J 3 bases, leaving 9 bases between the germline ends. CDR1 MGHDK and CDR2 SYGVNS come from the germline V gene. The CDR3 region is CASSDIRGYNEQFF. Here the CDR3 DNA reads TGTGCCAGCAGTGATATTAGAGGCTACAATGAGCAGTTCTTC.

On this clonotype itself: This may be a read error, as it is one base from a much larger clone. The chain employs TRBV6-5 and TRBJ2-2; D is undetermined. The length of the CDR3 is 11 residues. Germline V CDR1 and CDR2: MNHEY, SVGAGI. V lost 3 bases, J lost 7 bases, and 3 bases lay in between. Written as DNA, the CDR3 is TGTGCCAGCAGTTATTTCGGGGAGCTGTTTTTT. This sequence encodes CASSYFGELFF.

This sequence joins TRBV5-1 and TRBJ2-1, with a tentative D call TRBD2 (7 bases). CDR1 and CDR2 (germline): SGHRS, YFSETQ. The germline V and J ends were trimmed by 2 bases and 3 bases, with 18 bases remaining between them. The CDR3 is made up of 17 amino acids. The CDR3 spells CASSFGGRVIGYNEQFF. CDR3 in DNA: TGCGCCAGCAGCTTCGGGGGGCGGGTTATCGGCTACAATGAGCAGTTCTTC. The full variable domain, its missing parts supplied by reference TRBV5-1 and TRBJ2-1, is KAGVTQTPRYLIKTRGQQVTLSCSPISGHRSVSWYQQTPGQGLQFLFEYFSETQRNKGNFPGRFSGRQFSNSRSEMNVSTLELGDSALYLCASSFGGRVIGYNEQFFGPGTRLTVL.

V usage is TRBV5-1 and J usage is TRBJ2-2, with 8 bases aligning to TRBD1. The germline V gene encodes CDR1 SGHRS and CDR2 YFSETQ. CDR3 size: 16 residues. The J segment lost 5 bases and the V segment lost 0 bases, leaving 6 bases of the junction unmatched. CDR3 DNA: TGCGCCAGCAGCTTGGTCGGACAGGGAAGAACCGGGGAGCTGTTTTTT. This sequence encodes CASSLVGQGRTGELFF.

In its sample, this clonotype was seen a few times. This chain uses TRBV29-1 with TRBJ1-2; TRBD1 is a possible D gene (5 bases). Trimming stripped 4 bases from V and 5 bases from J, with 11 bases between. The germline CDR1 and CDR2 sequences are SQVTM and ANQGSEA. The CDR3 spans 12 residues. The CDR3 nucleotides are TGCAGCGTTGCCCAGGGACTTTATGGCTACACCTTC. Protein: CSVAQGLYGYTF.

The chain recombines TRBV5-1 with TRBJ1-5, with unresolved D. Germline values: CDR1 SGHRS, CDR2 YFSETQ. The V gene lost 8 bases and the J gene lost 0 bases, with 6 bases spanning the gap. This CDR3 has 12 residues. CDR3 sequence: CASHPSNQPQHF. The CDR3 region has the DNA TGCGCCAGTCATCCTAGCAATCAGCCCCAGCATTTT.

The chain combines TRBV12-3 or TRBV12-4 with TRBJ2-6; TRBD2 might be the D (8 bases). The CDR3 sequence is 18 residues long. The germline V and J ends were trimmed by 2 bases and 0 bases, with 14 bases remaining between them. The CDR3 DNA follows: TGTGCCAGCAGTTTAAGGGGGCGGGGGGTCTCTGGGGCCAACGTCCTGACTTTC. It specifies CASSLRGRGVSGANVLTF.